One and the same sample provided the 22 T cell receptor beta chains below, sequenced in a study of shared clonotypes between healthy human individuals (dated by TCRdb to the early 2020s). The library was prepared using the immunoSEQ multiplex PCR assay. As stored in TCRdb, this immuneACCESS dataset retains in-frame rearrangements with V and J assigned. A fraction of the clones does not appear; measured against another copy, unresolved V genes explain less than half of the discrepancy, and the remainder lacks a known reason. Counted in this sample were roughly 1,500,000 clones; 95% to 99% of them appeared once. The ten largest clones take up 0.4% to 0.45% of the sample. The sequenced sample was naive CD4+ T cells sorted from blood. The sample's cell subset or site, from its label and the paper: CD45RA+ positively selected. These receptors originate from a young man in good health.

In this sample, this clone turned up once. The chain has TRBV25-1 and TRBJ1-5; weak D call: TRBD1 (5 bases). Trimming cost V 0 bases and J 2 bases, with 11 bases left between them. Germline assignment: CDR1 MGHDK and CDR2 SYGVNS. CDR3 length: 16 residues. This CDR3 reads CASSEYGGVGNQPQHF. DNA for the CDR3: TGTGCCAGCAGTGAATACGGGGGTGTGGGCAATCAGCCCCAGCATTTT. The full variable domain, rest sourced from reference TRBV25-1 and TRBJ1-5, is EADIYQTPRYLVIGTGKKITLECSQTMGHDKMYWYQQDPGMELHLIHYSYGVNSTEKGDLSSESTVSRIRTEHFPLTLESARPSHTSQYLCASSEYGGVGNQPQHFGDGTRLSIL.

The genes are TRBV15 and TRBJ2-1, with 7 bases lining up with TRBD1. This CDR3 is 14 amino acids long. V shed 0 bases, J shed 15 bases, and the junction held 11 bases outside the gene matches. The germline CDR1 and CDR2 sequences are LNHNV and YYDKDF (reference sequence). Written as DNA, the CDR3 is TGTGCCACCAGCAGAGACTCCGCAGACAGGGAACCGTTCTTC. Protein sequence: CATSRDSADREPFF.

V gene TRBV9 combines with J gene TRBJ1-2; 7 positions match TRBD1. This CDR3 spans 15 amino acids. The germline gives CDR1 SGDLS, CDR2 YYNGEE. Trimming cost V 0 bases and J 4 bases; bases outside gene matches: 6. This chain's CDR3 is CASSVEGGWGYGYTF. The CDR3 coding sequence is TGTGCCAGCAGCGTAGAAGGGGGCTGGGGCTATGGCTACACCTTC.

The chain has TRBV6-4 and TRBJ2-1; D possibly corresponds to TRBD1 (6 bases). The germline CDR1 and CDR2 sequences are MRHNA and SNTAGT. The length of the CDR3 is 15 residues. Trimming took 1 base from V and 5 from J, leaving 12 bases between them. The DNA of the CDR3 is TGTGCCAGCAGTGACTGGGTGGGACACCACAATGAGCAGTTCTTC. This sequence encodes CASSDWVGHHNEQFF.

This clone was observed a single time. The J gene is TRBJ1-1, the V gene TRBV28, with a tentative D call TRBD1 (5 bases). Trimming cost V 6 bases and J 4 bases, with 15 bases left between them. The CDR3 loop spans 14 amino acids. CDR1 and CDR2 (germline): MDHEN, SYDVKM. In DNA, the CDR3 is TGTGCCAGCAGCCGCTTCCAGGGTGGCACTGAAGCTTTCTTT. It codes for CASSRFQGGTEAFF. Full variable domain (rest looked up from reference TRBV28 and TRBJ1-1): DVKVTQSSRYLVKRTGEKVFLECVQDMDHENMFWYRQDPGLGLRLIYFSYDVKMKEKGDIPEGYSVSREKKERFSLILESASTNQTSMYLCASSRFQGGTEAFFGQGTRLTVV.

The V gene is TRBV6-1, the J gene TRBJ2-7; tentatively, D is TRBD2 (6 bases). CDR3 length: 18 residues. V was cut by 0 bases and J by 3 bases, with 21 bases left in between. The germline gives CDR1 MNHNS, CDR2 SASEGT. The CDR3 is CASSEAINREANYYEQYF. CDR3 coding DNA: TGTGCCAGCAGTGAAGCGATTAATAGGGAGGCCAACTACTACGAGCAGTACTTC.

The table lists this clone with a count of one. The rearrangement uses TRBV19 and TRBJ2-1; D possibly matches TRBD1 or TRBD2 (5 bases each). Deletions cut 10 bases from V and 4 bases from J, with 20 bases between. CDR1 is LNHDA, CDR2 SQIVND, per germline (reference sequence). This CDR3 is built from 15 residues. CDR3 coding DNA: TGTGCCACGAAGCCCGGGACCGCAGCATACAATGAGCAGTTCTTC. Residues: CATKPGTAAYNEQFF.

Comments on this clone: This CDR3 is also generated by other DNA sequences in the sample. The genes are TRBV11-2 and TRBJ2-1; a weak D match, TRBD2 (6 bases). Germline V CDR1 and CDR2: SGHAT, FQNNGV. The CDR3 covers 15 residues. The V end lost 0 bases, the J end lost 0 bases, and 6 bases lay between the germline ends. The CDR3 loop is CASSLDGSSYNEQFF. As DNA, the CDR3 is TGTGCCAGCAGCTTAGACGGGAGCTCCTACAATGAGCAGTTCTTC.

The V gene is TRBV10-3, the J gene TRBJ1-5; D not resolved. CDR3 length: 12 residues. Trimming removed 4 bases at V and 4 bases at J, with 5 bases between. In germline, CDR1 is ENHRY, CDR2 SYGVKD. The DNA of the CDR3 is TGTGCCATCAGTGGGAAGAATCAGCCCCAGCATTTT. It translates to CAISGKNQPQHF.

The chain combines TRBV15 with TRBJ2-1; D possibly uses TRBD1 or TRBD2 (5 bases each). The CDR3 has 12 amino acids. Germline V gene lookup returns CDR1 LNHNV and CDR2 YYDKDF (reference sequence). The germline V and J ends were trimmed by 1 base and 7 bases, with 5 bases remaining between them. In DNA form, the CDR3 reads TGTGCCACCAGCAGAGGGGGGAATGAGCAGTTCTTC. It yields the protein CATSRGGNEQFF.

This sequence joins TRBV19 and TRBJ1-2; D unresolved. V lost 3 bases, J lost 7 bases, and 15 bases lay in between. The germline CDR1 and CDR2 sequences are LNHDA and SQIVND (reference sequence). CDR3 length equals 14 residues. The CDR3 spells CASSIRGLNGGYTF. CDR3 nucleotides: TGTGCCAGTAGTATCCGTGGTCTGAACGGTGGCTACACCTTC.

The V gene is TRBV19, the J gene TRBJ2-1; D might be TRBD1 (6 bases). Trimming left V 4 bases short and J 9 bases short, with 22 bases between. This CDR3 contains 16 residues. CDR1 and CDR2 from the germline V gene are LNHDA and SQIVND (reference sequence). This chain's CDR3 is CASSTRGRGVFGEQFF. DNA for the CDR3: TGTGCCAGTAGTACCCGAGGCAGGGGTGTTTTTGGTGAGCAGTTCTTC.

The chain combines TRBV4-1 with TRBJ2-5; maybe TRBD1 (6 bases). The CDR3 loop spans 17 amino acids. V lost 1 base and J lost 3, with 18 bases in between. Germline V gives CDR1 MGHRA, CDR2 YSYEKL. The CDR3 bases are TGCGCCAGCAGCCAAGTCGGGACAAAGGGCGGCAAAGAGACCCAGTACTTC. Translation gives CASSQVGTKGGKETQYF.

The V and J genes are TRBV6-4 and TRBJ2-3, with 9 bases fitting TRBD2. The V gene's germline CDR1 is MRHNA and CDR2 SNTAGT. CDR3 length: 15 residues. The V segment lost 3 bases and the J segment 4 bases; nucleotides outside the gene matches: 5. For the CDR3, the DNA is TGTGCCAGCAGTGATAGCGGGGGACCGTCAGATACGCAGTATTTT. It yields the protein CASSDSGGPSDTQYF.

This clone showed up just once. The V call is TRBV19, the J call TRBJ2-1; D remains unclear. In germline, CDR1 is LNHDA, CDR2 SQIVND (reference sequence). This CDR3 region has 14 residues. V was cut by 6 bases and J by 5 bases, with 14 bases left in between. The CDR3 DNA sequence: TGTGCCAGTAGCTTCCTTGGCGCAGACAATGAGCAGTTCTTC. Amino acid sequence: CASSFLGADNEQFF.

The rearrangement joins TRBV7-2 to TRBJ2-5, with 7 bases that match TRBD2. This CDR3 region has 14 residues. Germline trimming cut 5 bases from V and 5 bases from J; bases unmatched to any gene: 8. Germline V gene data show CDR1 as SGHTA and CDR2 as FQGNSA. The CDR3 coding sequence is TGTGCCAGCAGCCGAAGCGGGATCGGGGAGACCCAGTACTTC. It codes for CASSRSGIGETQYF.

This clone was picked up one time. This CDR3 is CASSLLQGAVGYTF. The DNA of the CDR3 is TGTGCCAGCAGTTTACTACAGGGGGCAGTAGGCTACACCTTC. V and J are TRBV28 and TRBJ1-2, with TRBD1 matching over 9 bases. CDR1 is MDHEN and CDR2 is SYDVKM in the germline V gene. Trimming removed 2 bases from V and 8 bases from J; junction bases left unmatched: 6. There are 14 residues in the CDR3.

CDR3 DNA sequence: TGTGCCAGCAGACAAACCGGGACGGACTACAATGAGCAGTTCTTC. Translated, it gives CASRQTGTDYNEQFF. The chain uses TRBV7-3 and TRBJ2-1; possibly TRBD1 or TRBD2 for D (5 bases each). The germline CDR1 and CDR2 sequences are SGHTA and FQGTGA. With 6 bases removed from V and 3 bases from J, the gap between germline ends came to 15 bases. This CDR3 region has 15 residues.

The J gene is TRBJ2-3, the V gene TRBV9; D tentatively reads TRBD1 or TRBD2 (5 bases each). Trimming took off 3 bases at V and 0 bases at J, with 11 bases between the two ends. Germline lookup yields CDR1 SGDLS and CDR2 YYNGEE. The CDR3 runs to 15 residues. The DNA for the CDR3 is TGTGCCAGCAGCGCCGGGACCCTTAGCACAGATACGCAGTATTTT. It is translated as CASSAGTLSTDTQYF.

The chain links TRBV5-4 to TRBJ2-3, with D hard to call. Germline lookup yields CDR1 SGHNT and CDR2 YYREEE (reference sequence). V lost 6 bases and J 0 bases, leaving 17 bases between the germline ends. The CDR3 consists of 16 residues. CDR3 amino acids: CASTQLGVSSTDTQYF. The CDR3 DNA sequence: TGTGCCAGCACCCAACTTGGGGTTTCTAGCACAGATACGCAGTATTTT. Full variable domain (remainder filled in from reference TRBV5-4 and TRBJ2-3): ETGVTQSPTHLIKTRGQQVTLRCSSQSGHNTVSWYQQALGQGPQFIFQYYREEENGRGNFPPRFSGLQFPNYSSELNVNALELDDSALYLCASTQLGVSSTDTQYFGPGTRLTVL.

This clone has a single count. The V gene is TRBV18, the J gene TRBJ2-7; D possibly matches TRBD1 or TRBD2 (6 bases each). V was shortened by 3 bases and J by 2 bases, with 17 bases between the two germline ends. The germline gives CDR1 KGHSH, CDR2 LQKENI. CDR3 length: 16 amino acids. This CDR3 reads CASSPTGGSGTYEQYF. The CDR3 DNA reads as TGTGCCAGCTCACCGACAGGAGGTAGCGGTACCTACGAGCAGTACTTC.

The chain carries TRBV6-5 and TRBJ1-2; D perhaps matches TRBD1 (5 bases). This CDR3 has 13 residues. Germline V gene data show CDR1 as MNHEY and CDR2 as SVGAGI. The V end lost 5 bases, the J end lost 4 bases, and 11 bases lay between the germline ends. The CDR3 here is CASSTGPFYGYTF. The CDR3 nucleotides are TGTGCCAGCAGTACGGGGCCTTTCTATGGCTACACCTTC.